This T cell receptor (beta chain) is from a study of CD8+ T cells in alopecia areata. Sequencing templates came from extracted RNA that was reverse transcribed into cDNA. Generated by immunoSEQ multiplex PCR, the TCRdb table keeps only in-frame clones and is missing some. The data contain around 190,000 clones, approximately 53% of them singletons. General study points: Shared TCR sequences were less clear between patients than in mice, possibly partly from HLA diversity.

On this clone: Its matching antigen is unknown.

After removal of 4 bases from V and 11 bases from J, the junction contained 6 bases not matched to a gene. CDR3 length: 13 amino acids. CDR1 is PRHDT, CDR2 FYEKMQ, per germline (reference sequence). This receptor was taken from a human donor in good health. Sequencing was carried out using CD8+ T cells sorted from blood. The J gene is TRBJ2-4, the V gene TRBV13; 9 bases fit TRBD1. The CDR3 spells CASSSGQGGVQYF. In nucleotides, the CDR3 is TGTGCCAGCAGCTCGGGACAGGGTGGGGTTCAGTACTTC.